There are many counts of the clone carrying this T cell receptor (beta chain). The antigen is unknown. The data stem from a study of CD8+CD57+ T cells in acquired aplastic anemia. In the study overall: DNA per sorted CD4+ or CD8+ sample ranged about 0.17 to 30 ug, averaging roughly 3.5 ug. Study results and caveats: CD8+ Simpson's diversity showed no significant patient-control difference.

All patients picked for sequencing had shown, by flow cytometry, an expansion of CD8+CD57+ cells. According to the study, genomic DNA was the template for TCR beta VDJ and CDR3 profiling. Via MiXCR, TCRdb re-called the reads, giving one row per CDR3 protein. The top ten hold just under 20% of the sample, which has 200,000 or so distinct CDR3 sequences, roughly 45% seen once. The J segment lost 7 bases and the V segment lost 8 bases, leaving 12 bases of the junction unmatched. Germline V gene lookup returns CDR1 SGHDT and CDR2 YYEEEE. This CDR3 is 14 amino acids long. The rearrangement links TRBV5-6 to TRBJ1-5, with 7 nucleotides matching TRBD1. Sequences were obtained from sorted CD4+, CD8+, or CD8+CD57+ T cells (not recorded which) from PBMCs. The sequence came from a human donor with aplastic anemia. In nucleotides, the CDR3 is TGTGCCAGTCTAAACAGGGGCAGGGAGCAGCCCCAGCATTTT. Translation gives CASLNRGREQPQHF.